This T cell receptor (beta chain) was observed in a study of glioma-infiltrating T cells (dated by TCRdb to the mid-2010s). Background for the entire study: The study sequenced TCR alpha- and beta-chain repertoires from glioma tissue, from non-neoplastic brain tissue and from matched peripheral blood mononuclear cells. To measure how far tissue and blood T-cell populations diverged, each tissue-infiltrating repertoire was compared against the peripheral blood repertoire of the same patient. The paired cohort comprised three low-grade glioma patients, about 8 primary glioblastoma patients and three non-glioma patients contributing non-neoplastic brain tissue. What the authors observed across the whole study: The group comparisons were based on small numbers of patients: three non-neoplastic, three low-grade glioma and several glioblastoma patients. Only a very small number of CDR3 sequences turned up in both tissue and blood, a result put down to high CDR3 diversity combined with limited sampling. VJ-independent divergence between tissue and blood was below expectation in non-neoplastic patients but above expectation in all gliomas, especially low-grade gliomas.

Measured from the cysteine to the phenylalanine, the CDR3 is 14 residues long. Only the CDR3 portion is preserved as DNA: 42 bases, with reading frame beginning at the first base. According to the germline V gene (reference sequence), CDR1 reads LGHDT and CDR2 reads YNNKEL. Trimming costs V 4 bases and J 5 bases, and their ends lie 13 bases apart. TCR alpha and beta CDR3 regions were amplified with the iRepertoire nested amplicon-rescue multiplex PCR (arm-PCR) platform from RNA. The input for one-step reverse transcription and amplification was roughly 85-400 ng of tissue mRNA or PBMC total RNA. After bead purification, a secondary multiplex PCR added Illumina adapters, and libraries were gel-purified between 200 and 400 bp. The libraries contained internal 6-nucleotide barcodes that were used for demultiplexing. The libraries were sequenced on an Illumina MiSeq using 2x220 or 2x250 nucleotide paired-end reads. In the authors' own workflow: Paired reads were merged using FLASH 1.2.11 and were aligned to the GRCh37 human genome using BWA-MEM, after which TRA and TRB reads were extracted. For V and J assignment, an IMGT-derived reference of cassette sequences and CDR3 motifs that included pseudogenes was used. Reads were translated in three frames, and productive CDR3s were defined by a C…FGXG motif without stop codons. Clonotypes were defined as unique combinations of V-J cassette pair and CDR3 amino acid sequence. Filtering of reads was based on Hamming distance, with the threshold set by the sequence error rate of each sample in mapped regions. TCRdb reprocessed the public reads (quality trimming at Q25 with fastp, clone calling with MiXCR) and kept in-frame beta chains. When rows share a CDR3 protein, they turn into one entry using the most common DNA and genes. It is TCRdb's table, rather than the study itself, that gives the V and J calls and clone size. The table for this sample lists over 120,000 distinct CDR3 sequences; roughly two fifths of them were counted only once. Over 15% of the sample is taken by the ten largest.

As regards this clonotype: The antigen it recognizes is unknown. Base-call qualities are not available, and no considerably larger clone is one nucleotide away.

The receptor comes from a human donor with low-grade glioma or glioblastoma, undergoing nonglioma brain surgery, or in good health (not recorded which). The source material was glioma tissue, nonneoplastic brain tissue, or PBMCs (not recorded which). The V gene is TRBV3-1 and the J gene is TRBJ2-3; the D gene is perhaps TRBD2, on 6 matching bases. The DNA is as follows: TGTGCCAGCAGCCTTATCGGGAGAGAAGATACGCAGTATTTT. It specifies CASSLIGREDTQYF.